The T cell receptor (beta chain) described here comes from a study of T cell responses to AZD1222 COVID-19 vaccine. Findings of the study overall: A rise in Spike-specific TCR breadth and depth followed two AZD1222 doses.

Comments on this clone: The antigen is undetermined.

Germline assignment: CDR1 MGHRA and CDR2 YSYEKL. Trimming stripped 1 base from V and 3 bases from J, with 8 bases between. The CDR3 extends over 14 amino acids. Sequencing was performed with immunoSEQ multiplex PCR; in TCRdb, only in-frame clones are kept and a portion is missing. The data show roughly 100,000 clones, more than 85% seen once. This receptor was taken from an adult in good health. The rearrangement joins TRBV4-1 to TRBJ2-3; D might be TRBD2 (6 bases). Sequenced here: peripheral blood, sampled on day 0 of AZD1222 vaccination. Here the CDR3 DNA reads TGCGCCAGCAGCCAAGGGGCGGGAACAGATACGCAGTATTTT. Protein product: CASSQGAGTDTQYF.